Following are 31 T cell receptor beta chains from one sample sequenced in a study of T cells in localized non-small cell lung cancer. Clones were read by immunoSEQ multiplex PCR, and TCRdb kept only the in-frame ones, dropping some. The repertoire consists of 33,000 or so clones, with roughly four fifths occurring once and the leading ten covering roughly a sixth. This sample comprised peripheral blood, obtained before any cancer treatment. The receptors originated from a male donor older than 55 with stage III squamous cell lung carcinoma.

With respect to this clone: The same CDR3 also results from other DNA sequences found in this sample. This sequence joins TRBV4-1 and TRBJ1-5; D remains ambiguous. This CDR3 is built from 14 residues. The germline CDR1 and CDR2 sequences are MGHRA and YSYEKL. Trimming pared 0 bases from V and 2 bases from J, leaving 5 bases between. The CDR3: CASSQDGGNQPQHF. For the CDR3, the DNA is TGCGCCAGCAGCCAAGACGGGGGCAATCAGCCCCAGCATTTT.

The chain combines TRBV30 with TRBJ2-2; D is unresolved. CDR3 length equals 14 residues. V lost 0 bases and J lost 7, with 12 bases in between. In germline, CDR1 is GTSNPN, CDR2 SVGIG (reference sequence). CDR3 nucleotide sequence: TGTGCCTGGAGTGTCTCGAGAGTAGGCGGGGAGCTGTTTTTT. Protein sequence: CAWSVSRVGGELFF.

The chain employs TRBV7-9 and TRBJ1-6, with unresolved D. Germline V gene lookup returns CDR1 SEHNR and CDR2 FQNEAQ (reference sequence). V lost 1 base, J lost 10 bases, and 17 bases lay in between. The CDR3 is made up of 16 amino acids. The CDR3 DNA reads TGTGCCAGCAGCTTAGACACAGACCCTTTGCGATCACCCCTCCACTTT. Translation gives CASSLDTDPLRSPLHF.

CDR3 amino acids: CAIRARDRGLEQYF. CDR3 nucleotides: TGTGCCATCAGGGCCCGGGACAGGGGACTCGAGCAGTACTTC. The J gene is TRBJ2-7, the V gene TRBV10-3, with 10 bases identical to TRBD1. Germline CDR1 is ENHRY and CDR2 is SYGVKD. This CDR3 contains 14 residues. V lost 6 bases to trimming and J lost 6 bases; unmatched junction nucleotides: 8.

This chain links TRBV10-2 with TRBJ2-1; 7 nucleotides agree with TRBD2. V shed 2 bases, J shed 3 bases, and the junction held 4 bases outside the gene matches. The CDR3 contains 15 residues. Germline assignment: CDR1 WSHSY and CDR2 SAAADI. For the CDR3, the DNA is TGCGCCAGCAGTGAGGGTAGCGGGCTCTACAATGAGCAGTTCTTC. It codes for CASSEGSGLYNEQFF.

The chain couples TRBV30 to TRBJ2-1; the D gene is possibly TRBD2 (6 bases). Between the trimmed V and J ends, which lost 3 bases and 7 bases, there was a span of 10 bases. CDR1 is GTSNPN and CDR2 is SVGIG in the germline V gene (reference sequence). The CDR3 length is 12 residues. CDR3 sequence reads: CAWSSSGNEQFF. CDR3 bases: TGTGCCTGGAGCTCGAGCGGGAATGAGCAGTTCTTC.

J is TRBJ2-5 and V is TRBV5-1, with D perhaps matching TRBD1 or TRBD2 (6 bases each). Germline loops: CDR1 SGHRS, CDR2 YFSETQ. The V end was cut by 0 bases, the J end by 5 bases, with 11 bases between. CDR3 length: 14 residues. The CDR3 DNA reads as TGCGCCAGCAGCTTGGGACTAGGGGGGGAGACCCAGTACTTC. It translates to CASSLGLGGETQYF.

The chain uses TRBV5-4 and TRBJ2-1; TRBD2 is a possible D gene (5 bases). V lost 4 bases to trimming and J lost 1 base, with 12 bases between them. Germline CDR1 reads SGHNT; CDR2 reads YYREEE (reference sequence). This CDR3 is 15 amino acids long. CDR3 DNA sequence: TGTGCCAGCAGCCGGGCGGGTAATTCCTACAATGAGCAGTTCTTC. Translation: CASSRAGNSYNEQFF.

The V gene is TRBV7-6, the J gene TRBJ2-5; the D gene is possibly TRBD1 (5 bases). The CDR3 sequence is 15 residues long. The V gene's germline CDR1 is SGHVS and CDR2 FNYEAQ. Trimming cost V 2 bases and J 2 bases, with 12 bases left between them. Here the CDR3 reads CASSLSYGAQETQYF. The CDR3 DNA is TGTGCCAGCAGCTTAAGCTATGGGGCACAAGAGACCCAGTACTTC.

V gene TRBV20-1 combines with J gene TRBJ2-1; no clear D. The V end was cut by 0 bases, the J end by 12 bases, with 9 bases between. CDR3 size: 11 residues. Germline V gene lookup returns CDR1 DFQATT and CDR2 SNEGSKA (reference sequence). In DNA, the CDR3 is TGCAGTGCTAGAGATCCGCCCGGGCAGTTCTTC. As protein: CSARDPPGQFF.

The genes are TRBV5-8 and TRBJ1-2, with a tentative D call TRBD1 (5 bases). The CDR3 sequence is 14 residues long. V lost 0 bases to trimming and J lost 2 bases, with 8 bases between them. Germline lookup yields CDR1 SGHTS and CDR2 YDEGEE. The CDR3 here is CASSLGGLNYGYTF. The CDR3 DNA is TGTGCCAGCAGCTTGGGGGGACTAAACTATGGCTACACCTTC.

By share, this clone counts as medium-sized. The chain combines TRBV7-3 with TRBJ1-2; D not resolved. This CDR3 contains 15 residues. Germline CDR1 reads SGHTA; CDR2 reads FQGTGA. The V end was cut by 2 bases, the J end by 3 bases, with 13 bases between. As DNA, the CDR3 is TGTGCCAGCAGCTTATGGCCAGGCGGGCACTATGGCTACACCTTC. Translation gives CASSLWPGGHYGYTF.

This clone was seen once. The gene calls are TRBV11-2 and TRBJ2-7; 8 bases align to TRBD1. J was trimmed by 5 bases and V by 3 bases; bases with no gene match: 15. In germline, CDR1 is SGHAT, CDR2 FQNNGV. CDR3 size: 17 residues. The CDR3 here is CASSFMVGTSGGHEQYF. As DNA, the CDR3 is TGTGCCAGCAGCTTTATGGTTGGGACGTCAGGGGGCCACGAGCAGTACTTC.

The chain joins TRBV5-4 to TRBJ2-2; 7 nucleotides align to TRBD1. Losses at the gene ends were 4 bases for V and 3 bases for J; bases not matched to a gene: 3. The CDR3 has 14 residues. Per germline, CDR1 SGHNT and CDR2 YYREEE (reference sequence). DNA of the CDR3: TGTGCCAGCAGCAATGGACAGGACACCGGGGAGCTGTTTTTT. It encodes CASSNGQDTGELFF.

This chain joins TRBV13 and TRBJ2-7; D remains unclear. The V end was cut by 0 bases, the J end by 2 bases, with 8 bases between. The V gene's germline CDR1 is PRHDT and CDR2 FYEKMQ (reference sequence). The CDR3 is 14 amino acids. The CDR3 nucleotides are TGTGCCAGCAGCTTAGGGTATGTTACCTACGAGCAGTACTTC. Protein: CASSLGYVTYEQYF.

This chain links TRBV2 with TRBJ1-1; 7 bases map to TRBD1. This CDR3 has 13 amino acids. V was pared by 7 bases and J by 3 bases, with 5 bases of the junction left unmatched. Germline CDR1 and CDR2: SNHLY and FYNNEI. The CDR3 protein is CASTSGQYTEAFF. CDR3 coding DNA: TGTGCCAGCACCTCGGGACAGTACACTGAAGCTTTCTTT.

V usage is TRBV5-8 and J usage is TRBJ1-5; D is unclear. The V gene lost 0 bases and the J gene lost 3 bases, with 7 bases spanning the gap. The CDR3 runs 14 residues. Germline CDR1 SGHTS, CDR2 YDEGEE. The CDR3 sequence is CASSLGGPNQPQHF. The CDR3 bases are TGTGCCAGCAGCTTGGGAGGGCCCAATCAGCCCCAGCATTTT. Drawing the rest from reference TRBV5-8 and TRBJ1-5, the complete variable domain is EAGVTQSPTHLIKTRGQQATLRCSPISGHTSVYWYQQALGLGLQFLLWYDEGEERNRGNFPPRFSGRQFPNYSSELNVNALELEDSALYLCASSLGGPNQPQHFGDGTRLSIL.

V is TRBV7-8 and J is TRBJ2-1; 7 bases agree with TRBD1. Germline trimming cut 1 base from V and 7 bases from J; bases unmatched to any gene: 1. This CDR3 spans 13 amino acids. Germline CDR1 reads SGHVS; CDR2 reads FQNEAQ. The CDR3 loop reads CASSLGDRNEQFF. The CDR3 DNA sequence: TGTGCCAGCAGCTTAGGGGACAGAAATGAGCAGTTCTTC.

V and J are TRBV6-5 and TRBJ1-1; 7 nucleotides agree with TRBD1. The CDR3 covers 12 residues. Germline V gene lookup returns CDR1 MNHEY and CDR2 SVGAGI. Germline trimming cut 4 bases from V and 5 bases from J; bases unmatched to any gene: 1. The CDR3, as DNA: TGTGCCAGCAGTTTGGACAGGACTGAAGCTTTCTTT. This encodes CASSLDRTEAFF.

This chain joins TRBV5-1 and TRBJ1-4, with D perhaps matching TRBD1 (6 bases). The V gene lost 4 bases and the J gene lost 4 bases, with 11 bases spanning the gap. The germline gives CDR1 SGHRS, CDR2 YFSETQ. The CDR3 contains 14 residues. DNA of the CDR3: TGCGCCAGCAGCCGGACAGATCTTAATGAAAAACTGTTTTTT. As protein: CASSRTDLNEKLFF.

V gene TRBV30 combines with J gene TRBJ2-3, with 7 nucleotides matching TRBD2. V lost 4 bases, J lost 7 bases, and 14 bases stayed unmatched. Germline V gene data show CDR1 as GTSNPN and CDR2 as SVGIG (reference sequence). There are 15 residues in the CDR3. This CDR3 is CAWNPTSEVLYTQYF. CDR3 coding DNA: TGTGCCTGGAATCCCACTAGCGAAGTCTTATATACGCAGTATTTT. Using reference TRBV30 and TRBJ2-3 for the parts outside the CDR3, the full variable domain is SQTIHQWPATLVQPVGSPLSLECTVEGTSNPNLYWYRQAAGRGLQLLFYSVGIGQISSEVPQNLSASRPQDRQFILSSKKLLLSDSGFYLCAWNPTSEVLYTQYFGPGTRLTVL.

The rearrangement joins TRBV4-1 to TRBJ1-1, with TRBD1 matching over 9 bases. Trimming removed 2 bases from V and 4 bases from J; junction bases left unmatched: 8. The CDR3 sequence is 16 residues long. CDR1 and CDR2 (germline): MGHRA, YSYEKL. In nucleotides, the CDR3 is TGCGCCAGCAGCCAAACAGGGACAGGGCGAGTCACTGAAGCTTTCTTT. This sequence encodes CASSQTGTGRVTEAFF.

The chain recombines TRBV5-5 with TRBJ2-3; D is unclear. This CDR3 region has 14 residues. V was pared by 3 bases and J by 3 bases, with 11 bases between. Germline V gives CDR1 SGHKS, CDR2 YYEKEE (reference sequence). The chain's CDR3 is CASSSGGSTDTQYF. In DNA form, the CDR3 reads TGTGCCAGCAGCTCCGGCGGTAGTACAGATACGCAGTATTTT.

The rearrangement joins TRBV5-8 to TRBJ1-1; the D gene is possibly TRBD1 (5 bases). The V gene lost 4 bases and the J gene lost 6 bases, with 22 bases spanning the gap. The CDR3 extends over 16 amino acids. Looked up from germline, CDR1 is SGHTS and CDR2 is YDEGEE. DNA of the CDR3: TGTGCCAGCAGCCGTACCATGGAAGGGGCTTTTGCTGAAGCTTTCTTT. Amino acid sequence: CASSRTMEGAFAEAFF.

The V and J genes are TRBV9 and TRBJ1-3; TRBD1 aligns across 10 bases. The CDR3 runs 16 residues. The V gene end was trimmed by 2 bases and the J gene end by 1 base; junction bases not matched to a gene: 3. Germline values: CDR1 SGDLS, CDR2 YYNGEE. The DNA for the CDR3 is TGTGCCAGCAGCGTGAGGGGACAGGGGTCTGGAAACACCATATATTTT. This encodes CASSVRGQGSGNTIYF.

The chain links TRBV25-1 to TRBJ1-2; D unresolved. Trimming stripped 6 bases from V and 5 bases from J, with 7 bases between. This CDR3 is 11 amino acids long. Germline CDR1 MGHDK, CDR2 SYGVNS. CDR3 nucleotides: TGTGCCAGCAGAGCAGATTATGGCTACACCTTC. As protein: CASRADYGYTF.

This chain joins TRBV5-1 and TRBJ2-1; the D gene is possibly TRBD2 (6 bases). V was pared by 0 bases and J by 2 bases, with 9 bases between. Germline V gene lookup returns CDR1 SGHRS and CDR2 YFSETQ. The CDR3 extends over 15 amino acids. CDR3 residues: CASSLAGGAYNEQFF. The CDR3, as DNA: TGCGCCAGCAGCTTGGCCGGGGGAGCCTACAATGAGCAGTTCTTC.

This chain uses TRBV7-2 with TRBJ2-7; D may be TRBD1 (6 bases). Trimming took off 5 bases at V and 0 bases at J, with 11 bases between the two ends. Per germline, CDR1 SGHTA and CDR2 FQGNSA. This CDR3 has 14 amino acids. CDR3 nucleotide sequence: TGTGCCAGCAGCAAAGGGGGTAGCTCCTACGAGCAGTACTTC. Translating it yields CASSKGGSSYEQYF.

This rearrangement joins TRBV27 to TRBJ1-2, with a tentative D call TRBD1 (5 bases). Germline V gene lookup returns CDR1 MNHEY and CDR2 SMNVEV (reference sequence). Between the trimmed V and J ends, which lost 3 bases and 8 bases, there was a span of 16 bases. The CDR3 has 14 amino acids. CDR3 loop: CASSFRGTQGGYTF. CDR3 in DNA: TGTGCCAGCAGTTTTCGGGGGACCCAGGGAGGCTACACCTTC.

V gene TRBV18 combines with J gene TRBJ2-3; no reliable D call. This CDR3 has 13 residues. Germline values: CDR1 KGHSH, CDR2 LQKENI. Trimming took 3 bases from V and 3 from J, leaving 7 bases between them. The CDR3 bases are TGTGCCAGCTCACCGTCAGGAACAGATACGCAGTATTTT. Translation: CASSPSGTDTQYF.

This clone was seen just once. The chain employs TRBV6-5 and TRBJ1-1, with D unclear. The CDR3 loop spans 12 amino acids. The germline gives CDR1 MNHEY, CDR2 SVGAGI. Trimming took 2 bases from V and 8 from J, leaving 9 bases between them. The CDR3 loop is CASSYAQAEAFF. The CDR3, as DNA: TGTGCCAGCAGTTACGCGCAGGCCGAAGCTTTCTTT.